This TCR beta chain was identified during a study of T cell clonality in common variable immunodeficiency. Study-level points and caveats: Fewer deletions and N-nucleotide insertions were reportedly seen in common variable immunodeficiency TCR beta sequences.

A note on this clone: The target antigen is unknown. The read gets to within 3 residues of the CDR3 end, and the germline J gene fills in the rest.

Sequencing input was equivalent genomic DNA from CVID and controls. Profiling relied on immunoSEQ multiplex PCR, and the TCRdb table lists in-frame clones only, not all of them. The sample was found to contain about 52,000 clones, and every one recurs. The V gene lost 1 base and the J gene lost 1 base, with 10 bases spanning the gap. This CDR3 contains 15 residues. Germline V gene data show CDR1 as LNHDA and CDR2 as SQIVND (reference sequence). This TCR derives from a person between 18 and 75 years old in good health. The J gene is TRBJ1-2, the V gene TRBV19; no firm D call. The sample was peripheral blood mononuclear cells. This chain's CDR3 is CASSIVGQLNYGYTF. The CDR3 DNA, read in part, is TGTGCCAGTAGTATAGTTGGGCAGCTTAACTATGGC. The full variable domain, with the rest looked up from reference TRBV19 and TRBJ1-2, is DGGITQSPKYLFRKEGQNVTLSCEQNLNHDAMYWYRQDPGQGLRLIYYSQIVNDFQKGDIAEGYSVSREKKESFPLTVTSAQKNPTAFYLCASSIVGQLNYGYTFGSGTRLTVV.